The following is a T cell receptor (beta chain) sequence with its context. As for time point: persistent/refractory GD, antithyroid drugs over 5 years with positive TRAb. Extracted RNA from PBMCs served as the source of the TCR library. This sample was included in a study of regulatory T cells in long-lasting Graves disease. The V and J ends lost 3 bases and 5 bases respectively, with 7 bases between them. This CDR3 contains 12 residues. Germline loops: CDR1 LNHDA, CDR2 SQIVND (reference sequence). The authors built TCR beta libraries using iRepertoire HTBI primers and Arm-PCR of CDR3 regions. From the multiplex PCR reads, TCRdb called clonotypes with MiXCR, one entry per CDR3 protein. The sample lists approximately 690,000 distinct CDR3 sequences, about 30% occurring once.

V and J are TRBV19 and TRBJ2-5; D gene ambiguous. The sequence came from a female donor with Graves disease. Source: peripheral blood mononuclear cells (PBMCs), taken when the disease was refractory, from a patient treated with antithyroid drugs. CDR3 in amino acids: CASSIHGETQYF. The CDR3 region has the DNA TGTGCCAGTAGTATCCACGGGGAGACCCAGTACTTC.